One and the same sample provided the 10 T cell receptor beta chains below, sequenced in a study of metastatic and nonmetastatic thyroid tumors. No patient had received any treatment before thyroid surgery. TCRdb re-processed the PCR reads through MiXCR. The sample contains under 30,000 clones, approximately 22% of which appear only once. Sequenced material: blood. Every receptor here comes from a female donor with papillary thyroid cancer or a benign thyroid nodule (not recorded which). Some clones in this sample may be carry-over from other donors' samples.

In its sample, this clone is medium-sized. The gene calls are TRBV27 and TRBJ2-1; D not certain. CDR3 length: 11 residues. CDR1 is MNHEY, CDR2 SMNVEV, per germline (reference sequence). Deletions cut 5 bases from V and 4 bases from J, with 3 bases between. As DNA, the CDR3 is TGTGCCAGCAGTACTTACAATGAGCAGTTCTTC. Translated, it gives CASSTYNEQFF.

This clone was seen ten or more times. DNA of the CDR3: TGCGCCAGCAGCTTGGAGCTGAACACTGAAGCTTTCTTT. This encodes CASSLELNTEAFF. V and J are TRBV5-1 and TRBJ1-1; D gene unclear. This CDR3 is built from 13 residues. The germline gives CDR1 SGHRS, CDR2 YFSETQ. V shed 0 bases and J shed 0 bases, with 3 bases lying between them.

The gene calls are TRBV6-2 or TRBV6-3 and TRBJ1-3; maybe TRBD1 (5 bases). This CDR3 has 17 residues. Trimming removed 5 bases from V and 0 bases from J, with 17 bases in between. In germline, CDR1 is MNHEY, CDR2 SVGEGT. This CDR3 reads CASSNTGLMSSGNTIYF. For the CDR3, the DNA is TGTGCCAGCAGTAACACGGGACTGATGAGCTCTGGAAACACCATATATTTT.

A few counts support this clone. The rearrangement uses TRBV19 and TRBJ2-1; TRBD2 matches at 7 bases. Germline CDR1 is LNHDA and CDR2 is SQIVND (reference sequence). The trim removed 7 bases at V and 9 bases at J, leaving 6 bases unmatched. CDR3 length equals 12 residues. As DNA, the CDR3 is TGTGCCAGTAACAAGGGAGGGAGTGAGCAGTTCTTC. Its protein is CASNKGGSEQFF.

This clone has only a few counts. This sequence joins TRBV6-1 and TRBJ1-5; 8 nucleotides line up with TRBD1. With 9 bases clipped from V and 10 bases from J, the junction kept 11 bases outside the gene matches. In germline, CDR1 is MNHNS, CDR2 SASEGT. The CDR3 is made up of 13 amino acids. The CDR3 DNA is TGTGCCAGATGCTCACAGGGGGTGGATCCCCAGCATTTT. Encoded protein: CARCSQGVDPQHF.

The chain joins TRBV24-1 to TRBJ2-2, with a tentative D call TRBD1 (5 bases). CDR1 KGHDR and CDR2 SFDVKD come from the germline V gene. Deletions cut 6 bases from V and 6 bases from J, with 19 bases between. The CDR3 is 16 residues long. The CDR3 nucleotides read TGTGCCACCAGTAGCAGGGCCTACAATTCGGCCGGGGAGCTGTTTTTT. Its translation is CATSSRAYNSAGELFF.

This clone was seen ten or more times. V usage is TRBV5-1 and J usage is TRBJ2-5, with D uncertain. V was cut by 4 bases and J by 4 bases, with 8 bases left in between. The germline gives CDR1 SGHRS, CDR2 YFSETQ. This CDR3 region has 12 residues. The CDR3 protein is CASSPPSETQYF. As DNA, the CDR3 is TGCGCCAGCAGCCCCCCCTCAGAGACCCAGTACTTC.

This clone showed up just a few times. The chain has TRBV6-1 and TRBJ1-6; TRBD1 agrees at 7 bases. This CDR3 has 15 residues. Trimming removed 5 bases from V and 10 bases from J; junction bases left unmatched: 11. Germline CDR1 is MNHNS and CDR2 is SASEGT. CDR3: CASSFTQGLESPLHF. DNA for the CDR3: TGTGCCAGCAGTTTCACACAGGGGCTGGAGTCACCCCTCCACTTT.

This clone turned up a few times. This chain links TRBV6-1 with TRBJ2-3; 11 bases line up with TRBD2. The CDR3 totals 14 residues. Unmatched junction bases numbered 6, after V lost 7 bases and J lost 6 bases. Per the germline V gene, CDR1 is MNHNS and CDR2 is SASEGT. The CDR3 protein is CASTRLAGGDTQYF. The CDR3 DNA is TGTGCCAGCACTAGATTAGCGGGAGGGGATACGCAGTATTTT.

This clone was detected ten times or more. This chain joins TRBV9 and TRBJ1-5, with 8 nucleotides matching TRBD1. This CDR3 contains 14 residues. Germline V lookup: CDR1 SGDLS, CDR2 YYNGEE. The ends lost 5 bases at V and 5 bases at J; junction bases unmatched: 6. The CDR3 loop is CASSQTGDHQPQHF. DNA of the CDR3: TGTGCCAGCAGTCAGACAGGGGACCATCAGCCCCAGCATTTT.